One and the same sample provided the 5 T cell receptor beta chains below, sequenced in a study of cytotoxic CD8 clonotypes in ibrutinib-treated CLL. TCRdb keeps only in-frame clones here, not all; method: immunoSEQ multiplex PCR. The table lists about 85,000 clones, roughly 80% of them singletons. The sequences come from PBMCs, collected after 12 months of ibrutinib treatment. The receptors shown here come from a human donor with chronic lymphocytic leukemia.

This clone has only one observation. The chain couples TRBV9 to TRBJ2-2, with 12 positions matching TRBD2. From germline, CDR1 is SGDLS and CDR2 YYNGEE. With V trimmed by 3 bases and J by 5 bases, 11 bases remained unmatched. The CDR3 contains 18 residues. The CDR3 bases are TGTGCCAGCAGCGCCTCTAGCGGGGGGGCCGGAGGGACCGGGGAGCTGTTTTTT. It yields the protein CASSASSGGAGGTGELFF.

This chain links TRBV14 with TRBJ1-4; 7 positions agree with TRBD1. In germline, CDR1 is SGHDN, CDR2 FVKESK. This CDR3 has 15 residues. V shed 3 bases, J shed 7 bases, and the junction held 8 bases outside the gene matches. CDR3 DNA sequence: TGTGCCAGCAGCCACACCGGGACAGTCATTGAAAAACTGTTTTTT. This sequence encodes CASSHTGTVIEKLFF.

This sequence joins TRBV7-2 and TRBJ2-1; no reliable D call. Trimming removed 1 base from V and 10 bases from J, with 14 bases in between. The CDR3 is made up of 14 amino acids. Per the germline V gene, CDR1 is SGHTA and CDR2 is FQGNSA. The CDR3 here is CASSLGSAAGEQFF. The CDR3 region has the DNA TGTGCCAGCAGCTTAGGGAGCGCCGCAGGCGAGCAGTTCTTC.

V usage is TRBV7-2 and J usage is TRBJ2-3, with 8 bases identical to TRBD2. CDR3 length equals 16 residues. Trimming at V came to 5 bases and at J to 2 bases, leaving 9 bases not matched to a gene. Germline V CDR1 and CDR2: SGHTA, FQGNSA. Here the CDR3 DNA reads TGTGCCAGCAGCGATTTCCGCGGGGGGCACACAGATACGCAGTATTTT. This encodes CASSDFRGGHTDTQYF.

The chain is built from TRBV7-2 and TRBJ2-5, with a weak D call TRBD1 (5 bases). Germline assignment: CDR1 SGHTA and CDR2 FQGNSA. The CDR3 runs to 14 residues. V was trimmed by 7 bases and J by 2 bases, leaving 14 bases between them. Written as DNA, the CDR3 is TGTGCCAGCACCGCAAGAAGACAGCAAGAGACCCAGTACTTC. As protein: CASTARRQQETQYF.